Included here is one T cell receptor beta chain sequence, with context. What it binds is not known. TCRdb's table, derived via immunoSEQ multiplex PCR, lists solely in-frame clones and lacks some. The sample shows about 61,000 clones, approximately 89% of them seen only once. The sample originates from a study of OX40 agonist ivuxolimab in advanced cancers. Across the study: Dose-escalation cases comprised hepatocellular carcinoma, melanoma, renal cell or head and neck cancer. Study-wide findings and caveats: Clonal expansion was seen in CD4+ and CD8+ blood T cells by week 6 at 0.1 to 3.0 mg/kg. Expanded clones were, on average, more numerous in CD8+ T cells than in CD4+.

Losses at the gene ends were 0 bases for V and 9 bases for J; bases not matched to a gene: 10. CDR3 length equals 16 residues. In germline, CDR1 is MGHRA, CDR2 YSYEKL. Autoimmune disease history or systemic immunosuppression led to patient exclusion. Specimen: CD4+ or CD8+ T cells sorted from blood, collected in a trial of the OX40 agonist ivuxolimab. This TCR was recovered from an adult with an advanced solid tumor such as melanoma, head and neck, liver or kidney cancer. The genes are TRBV4-1 and TRBJ2-1, with 8 nucleotides matching TRBD2. DNA of the CDR3: TGCGCCAGCAGCCAAGAACCGGAAACTAGCGGATTTGAGCAGTTCTTC. This encodes CASSQEPETSGFEQFF.